A selection of T cell receptor beta chains follows, all from one sample in a study of blood T cells in healthy people across ages. MiXCR, run by TCRdb on the 5' RACE reads, gives a single entry per CDR3 protein. The sample contains 2 million or so distinct CDR3 sequences, just under 50% of which appear only once. Sequencing was done on a sample of blood. These receptors all come from a woman aged 40 to 50 in good health. Each CDR3 is given with its conserved first and last residue. A D gene is named only where the DNA matches it firmly. Only part of the rows carry a size: once, few, many, or a class if the clone is expanded.

J: TRBJ2-3
size: .
V: TRBV5-1
D: .
DNA: TGCGCCAGCAGCAAAAAGGCAGGGTTACGTGGAGATACGCAGTATTTT
CDR3: CASSKKAGLRGDTQYF

J: TRBJ1-2
size: once
V: TRBV7-9
D: .
DNA: TGTGCCAGCAGCTCGGGAAACTACTATGGCTACACCTTC
CDR3: CASSSGNYYGYTF

J: TRBJ2-5
size: .
V: TRBV15
D: .
DNA: TGTGCCACCAGCAGCCTAATGGCGGGGACAGAGGAAGAGACCCAGTACTTC
CDR3: CATSSLMAGTEEETQYF

J: TRBJ2-5
size: few
V: TRBV28
D: .
DNA: TGTGCCAGCAGTACCGGGACGGACAAGAGAACCCAGTACTTC
CDR3: CASSTGTDKRTQYF

J: TRBJ2-5
size: few
V: TRBV10-3
D: .
DNA: TGTGCCATCAAGGGCAGGGTAGGGGAGACCCAGTACTTC
CDR3: CAIKGRVGETQYF

J: TRBJ2-1
size: few
V: TRBV7-9
D: .
DNA: TGTGCCAGCAGCTTAGCAGGTAGGCCCTGGAGGTTCTTC
CDR3: CASSLAGRPWRFF

J: TRBJ2-1
size: .
V: TRBV5-1
D: .
DNA: TGCGCCACTTCGCGGGGATCTTTATCCTACAATGAGCAGTTCTTC
CDR3: CATSRGSLSYNEQFF

J: TRBJ1-5
size: .
V: TRBV7-8
D: TRBD1
DNA: TGTGCCAGCAGCTTAGGACAGGGAGTGGCTCAGCCCCAGCATTTT
CDR3: CASSLGQGVAQPQHF

J: TRBJ2-3
size: .
V: TRBV10-1
D: .
DNA: TGCGCCAGCAGTACGGGGGGCCTTAGCACAGATACGCAGTATTTT
CDR3: CASSTGGLSTDTQYF

J: TRBJ2-7
size: .
V: TRBV11-2
D: .
DNA: TGTGCCAGCAGCACATGGCGGGCGCGGAGGGGCTCCTACGAGCAGTACTTC
CDR3: CASSTWRARRGSYEQYF

J: TRBJ2-3
size: .
V: TRBV12-3/TRBV12-4
D: TRBD2
DNA: TGTGCCAGCAGTTTACGTGTTAGCGGGGGTGCGGATACGCAGTATTTT
CDR3: CASSLRVSGGADTQYF

J: TRBJ1-2
size: .
V: TRBV5-1
D: .
DNA: TGCGCCAGCAGCCCCGGGGGAAGCCGCTATGGCTACACCTTC
CDR3: CASSPGGSRYGYTF

J: TRBJ2-7
size: .
V: TRBV15
D: .
DNA: TGTGCCACCAGCAGAGATATGGGCACCTCCTACGAGCAGTACTTC
CDR3: CATSRDMGTSYEQYF

J: TRBJ2-3
size: few
V: TRBV20-1
D: TRBD2
DNA: TGCAGTGCTACGCGAACTAGCGGGGGCGCTAGCACAGATACGCAGTATTTT
CDR3: CSATRTSGGASTDTQYF

J: TRBJ2-1
size: .
V: TRBV24-1
D: TRBD2
DNA: TGTGCCACCAGTGAGGGGACTAAATACAATGAGCAGTTCTTC
CDR3: CATSEGTKYNEQFF

J: TRBJ2-7
size: many
V: TRBV7-2
D: .
DNA: TGTGCCAGCAGCTCCTCCGCGGCAACACGCTCCGAGCAGTACTTC
CDR3: CASSSSAATRSEQYF

J: TRBJ2-1
size: .
V: TRBV9
D: TRBD2
DNA: TGTGCCAGCAGCGTAGAGGGGAGACTAGCCGGCGAGCAGTTCTTC
CDR3: CASSVEGRLAGEQFF

J: TRBJ2-3
size: .
V: TRBV20-1
D: .
DNA: TGCAGTGCTAGAGGGCTCTCACTAGATACGCAGTATTTT
CDR3: CSARGLSLDTQYF

J: TRBJ2-7
size: .
V: TRBV7-2
D: .
DNA: TGTGCCAGCAGCCGAGGGACGGAGACCTACAATGAGCAGTACTTC
CDR3: CASSRGTETYNEQYF

J: TRBJ2-6
size: .
V: TRBV28
D: .
DNA: TGTGCCAGCAGTTCACGGGCTGCCCGCTCTGGGGCCAACGTCCTGACTTTC
CDR3: CASSSRAARSGANVLTF

J: TRBJ1-5
size: .
V: TRBV6-2/TRBV6-3
D: .
DNA: TGTGCCAGCAGTACTACAGGGATGGGACAGCCCCAGCATTTT
CDR3: CASSTTGMGQPQHF

J: TRBJ2-1
size: .
V: TRBV20-1
D: .
DNA: TGCAGTGCTGACCCATTCATCAGGGGAAGCAATGAGCAGTTCTTC
CDR3: CSADPFIRGSNEQFF

J: TRBJ1-2
size: .
V: TRBV15
D: .
DNA: TGTGCCACCAGCAGAGAAACTGGGGGCTACACCTTC
CDR3: CATSRETGGYTF

J: TRBJ2-7
size: .
V: TRBV28
D: TRBD2
DNA: TGTGCCAGCAGTATCGGGGGGGCTCACTACGAGCAGTACTTC
CDR3: CASSIGGAHYEQYF

J: TRBJ1-1
size: .
V: TRBV27
D: .
DNA: TGTGCCAGCAGTTTAGCGAGGTGGACTGAAGCTTTCTTT
CDR3: CASSLARWTEAFF

J: TRBJ2-7
size: few
V: TRBV6-2/TRBV6-3
D: .
DNA: TGTGCCAGCAGCCGACAGGAGATGTACGAGCAGTACTTC
CDR3: CASSRQEMYEQYF

J: TRBJ1-4
size: .
V: TRBV6-6
D: TRBD1
DNA: TGTGCCAGCAGACCCGGGACAGGGTCATCGGCTAATGAAAAACTGTTTTTT
CDR3: CASRPGTGSSANEKLFF

J: TRBJ2-3
size: .
V: TRBV20-1
D: TRBD2
DNA: TGCAGTGCTAGAGCCGAACTCCTACTTGCGGGGGGATCGAGGTTTACGCAGTATTTT
CDR3: CSARAELLLAGGSRFTQYF

J: TRBJ2-1
size: few
V: TRBV27
D: .
DNA: TGTGCCAGCAGTTTATTCCTAGCCAGATACAATGAGCAGTTCTTC
CDR3: CASSLFLARYNEQFF

J: TRBJ2-7
size: few
V: TRBV9
D: TRBD1
DNA: TGTGCCAGCAGCCCCCGGGGACAGGGGGCTTACGAGCAGTACTTC
CDR3: CASSPRGQGAYEQYF

J: TRBJ2-3
size: .
V: TRBV6-5
D: TRBD2
DNA: TGTGCCAGCAGTTACTGGCGGGGGGTGACAGATACGCAGTATTTT
CDR3: CASSYWRGVTDTQYF

J: TRBJ1-1
size: .
V: TRBV24-1
D: .
DNA: TGTGCCACCAGGGACGGTGTGGGTGAAGCTTTCTTT
CDR3: CATRDGVGEAFF

J: TRBJ1-2
size: .
V: TRBV20-1
D: TRBD1
DNA: TGCAGTGCTAGTCGGAGACAGGGGAACTATGGCTACACCTTC
CDR3: CSASRRQGNYGYTF

J: TRBJ1-2
size: few
V: TRBV4-3
D: .
DNA: TGCGCCAGCAGCCAAGATATTCGGGGACCTAACTATGGCTACACCTTC
CDR3: CASSQDIRGPNYGYTF

J: TRBJ1-2
size: .
V: TRBV6-2/TRBV6-3
D: TRBD1
DNA: TGTGCCAGCTCGACAGGGAATCACTATGGCTACACCTTC
CDR3: CASSTGNHYGYTF

J: TRBJ2-3
size: .
V: TRBV20-1
D: .
DNA: TGCAGTGCTAGGGTCGATAGCGGACGAGCCACGCAGTATTTT
CDR3: CSARVDSGRATQYF

J: TRBJ2-2
size: .
V: TRBV7-8
D: TRBD2
DNA: TGTGCCAGCAGCTTAGGGGGGGGGATTCCGAACACCGGGGAGCTGTTTTTT
CDR3: CASSLGGGIPNTGELFF

J: TRBJ1-5
size: .
V: TRBV20-1
D: TRBD1
DNA: TGCAGTGCTGGGACAGGGTCGCGGCCCCAGCATTTT
CDR3: CSAGTGSRPQHF

J: TRBJ2-3
size: .
V: TRBV7-2
D: .
DNA: TGTGCCAGCAGCTCTTCGGGGCCGACCACAGATACGCAGTATTTT
CDR3: CASSSSGPTTDTQYF

J: TRBJ2-1
size: .
V: TRBV29-1
D: TRBD2
DNA: TGCAGCGTTGAAGAGTACGGGGGGGCCAGGAATGAGCAGTTCTTC
CDR3: CSVEEYGGARNEQFF

J: TRBJ2-5
size: few
V: TRBV20-1
D: .
DNA: TGCAGTGCCGCGGGGCAAGAGACCCAGTACTTC
CDR3: CSAAGQETQYF

J: TRBJ2-4
size: few
V: TRBV12-3/TRBV12-4
D: .
DNA: TGTGCCAGCCTGGGGGCCGGGCTAGAAAACATTCAGTACTTC
CDR3: CASLGAGLENIQYF

J: TRBJ2-3
size: many
V: TRBV29-1
D: .
DNA: TGCAGCGTTGACCCAGCCACAGATACGCAGTATTTT
CDR3: CSVDPATDTQYF

J: TRBJ2-7
size: few
V: TRBV7-2
D: TRBD2
DNA: TGTGCCAGCAGTTATAGCGGGGGTTACTCCTACGAGCAGTACTTC
CDR3: CASSYSGGYSYEQYF

J: TRBJ2-2
size: few
V: TRBV6-1
D: .
DNA: TGTGCCAGCAGTAGAAGCGGGCAGTTAAACACCGGGGAGCTGTTTTTT
CDR3: CASSRSGQLNTGELFF

J: TRBJ2-3
size: few
V: TRBV4-2
D: TRBD2
DNA: TGTGCCAGCAGCCAAGAAACCGCACTAGCGGGGGGGCTTGATACGCAGTATTTT
CDR3: CASSQETALAGGLDTQYF

J: TRBJ1-1
size: .
V: TRBV7-2
D: .
DNA: TGTGCCAGCAGCCCCCCGACGTTAGGGACTGAAGCTTTCTTT
CDR3: CASSPPTLGTEAFF

J: TRBJ2-5
size: few
V: TRBV9
D: .
DNA: TGTGCCAGCAGCCCAGGCGACCCCTATCAAGAGACCCAGTACTTC
CDR3: CASSPGDPYQETQYF

J: TRBJ2-1
size: few
V: TRBV20-1
D: .
DNA: TGCAGTGCTAGCATGTCTAATGAGCAGTTCTTC
CDR3: CSASMSNEQFF

J: TRBJ2-1
size: few
V: TRBV28
D: .
DNA: TGTGCCAGCAGTTTCCAGGGGTTTGGCTCCTACAATGAGCAGTTCTTC
CDR3: CASSFQGFGSYNEQFF

J: TRBJ2-4
size: .
V: TRBV20-1
D: .
DNA: TGCAGTGCTAGAGTGGACAGCCTAACCTTAGCCAAAAACATTCAGTACTTC
CDR3: CSARVDSLTLAKNIQYF

J: TRBJ2-5
size: few
V: TRBV15
D: .
DNA: TGTGCCACCAGCAGAGATGCGTGGCTAGCACAAGAGACCCAGTACTTC
CDR3: CATSRDAWLAQETQYF

J: TRBJ2-1
size: few
V: TRBV7-9
D: .
DNA: TGTGCCAGCAGCTTACAGGGGGCACTAACTAGCGGTTCCTACAATGAGCAGTTCTTC
CDR3: CASSLQGALTSGSYNEQFF

J: TRBJ2-5
size: .
V: TRBV7-6
D: TRBD1
DNA: TGTACCAGCAGCTTAAGGGACAGGCAGATCCTCTACAATGAGCAGTACTTC
CDR3: CTSSLRDRQILYNEQYF